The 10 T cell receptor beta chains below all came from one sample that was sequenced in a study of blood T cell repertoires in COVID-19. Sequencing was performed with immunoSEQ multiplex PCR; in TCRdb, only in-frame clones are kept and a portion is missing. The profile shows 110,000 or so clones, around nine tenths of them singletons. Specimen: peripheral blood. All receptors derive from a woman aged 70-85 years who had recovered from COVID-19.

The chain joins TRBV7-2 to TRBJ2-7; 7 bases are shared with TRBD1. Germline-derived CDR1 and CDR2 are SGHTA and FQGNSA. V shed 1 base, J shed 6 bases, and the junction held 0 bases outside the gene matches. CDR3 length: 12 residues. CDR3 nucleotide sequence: TGTGCCAGCAGCTTAGACAGGGGCGAGCAGTACTTC. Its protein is CASSLDRGEQYF.

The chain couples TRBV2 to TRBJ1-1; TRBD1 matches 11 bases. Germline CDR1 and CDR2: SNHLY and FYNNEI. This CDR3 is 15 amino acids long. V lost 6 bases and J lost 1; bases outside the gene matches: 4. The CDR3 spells CASSGQGARNTEAFF. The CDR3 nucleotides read TGTGCCAGCAGCGGACAGGGGGCGCGGAACACTGAAGCTTTCTTT.

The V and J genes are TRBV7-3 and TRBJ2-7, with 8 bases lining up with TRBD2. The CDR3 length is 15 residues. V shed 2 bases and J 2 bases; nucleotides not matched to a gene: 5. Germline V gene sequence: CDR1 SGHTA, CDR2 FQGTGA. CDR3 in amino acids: CASSLFGGVAYEQYF. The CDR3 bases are TGTGCCAGCAGCTTATTCGGGGGGGTCGCCTACGAGCAGTACTTC. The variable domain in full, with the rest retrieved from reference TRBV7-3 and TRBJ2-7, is GAGVSQTPSNKVTEKGKYVELRCDPISGHTALYWYRQSLGQGPEFLIYFQGTGAADDSGLPNDRFFAVRPEGSVSTLKIQRTERGDSAVYLCASSLFGGVAYEQYFGPGTRLTVT.

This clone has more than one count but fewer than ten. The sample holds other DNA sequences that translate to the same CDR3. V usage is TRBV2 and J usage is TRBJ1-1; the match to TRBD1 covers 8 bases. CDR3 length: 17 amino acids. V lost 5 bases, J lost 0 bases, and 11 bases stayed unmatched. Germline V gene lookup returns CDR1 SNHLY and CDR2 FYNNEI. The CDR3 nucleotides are TGTGCCAGCAGTTCCCAGGGGGCCAGACGGCTGAACACTGAAGCTTTCTTT. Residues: CASSSQGARRLNTEAFF.

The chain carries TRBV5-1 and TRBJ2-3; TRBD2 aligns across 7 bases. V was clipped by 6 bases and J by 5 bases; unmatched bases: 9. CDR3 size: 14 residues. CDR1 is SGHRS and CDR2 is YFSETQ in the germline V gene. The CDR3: CASTTASGLDTQYF. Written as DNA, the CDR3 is TGCGCCAGCACCACGGCTAGCGGATTAGATACGCAGTATTTT.

CDR3 sequence (DNA): TGTGCCAGCAGCTTAGAGAGGGTCGACAGGGAGGTTGACACCATATATTTT. Residues: CASSLERVDREVDTIYF. The V call is TRBV13, the J call TRBJ1-3; TRBD1 matches at 7 bases. V shed 1 base and J 8 bases; nucleotides not matched to a gene: 14. CDR1 and CDR2 (germline): PRHDT, FYEKMQ (reference sequence). The length of the CDR3 is 17 residues.

CDR3 amino acids: CASSFLDRGIEQYF. In DNA, the CDR3 is TGTGCCAGCAGTTTCTTGGACAGGGGGATCGAGCAGTACTTC. The chain carries TRBV27 and TRBJ2-7; the match to TRBD1 covers 10 bases. Trimming took 3 bases from V and 6 from J; bases not matched to a gene: 5. CDR3 length equals 14 residues. Germline-derived CDR1 and CDR2 are MNHEY and SMNVEV (reference sequence).

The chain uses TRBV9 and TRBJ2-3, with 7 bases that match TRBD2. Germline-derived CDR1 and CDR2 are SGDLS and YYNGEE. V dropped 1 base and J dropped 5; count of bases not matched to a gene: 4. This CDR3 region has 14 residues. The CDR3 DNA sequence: TGTGCCAGCAGCGTAAGGGTAGCGGGAGATACGCAGTATTTT. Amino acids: CASSVRVAGDTQYF.

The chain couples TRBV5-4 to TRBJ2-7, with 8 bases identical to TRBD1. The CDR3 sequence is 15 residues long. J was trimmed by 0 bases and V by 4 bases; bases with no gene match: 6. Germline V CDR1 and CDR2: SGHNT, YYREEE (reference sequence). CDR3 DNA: TGTGCCAGCAGCACAGGGGGTCCAAGCTCCTACGAGCAGTACTTC. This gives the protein CASSTGGPSSYEQYF.

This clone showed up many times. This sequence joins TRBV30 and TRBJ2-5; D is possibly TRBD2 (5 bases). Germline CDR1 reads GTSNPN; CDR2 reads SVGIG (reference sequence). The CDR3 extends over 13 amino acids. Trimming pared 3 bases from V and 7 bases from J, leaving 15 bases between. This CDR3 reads CAWRERSMGTQYF. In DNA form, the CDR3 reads TGTGCCTGGAGAGAGCGGTCTATGGGGACCCAGTACTTC.